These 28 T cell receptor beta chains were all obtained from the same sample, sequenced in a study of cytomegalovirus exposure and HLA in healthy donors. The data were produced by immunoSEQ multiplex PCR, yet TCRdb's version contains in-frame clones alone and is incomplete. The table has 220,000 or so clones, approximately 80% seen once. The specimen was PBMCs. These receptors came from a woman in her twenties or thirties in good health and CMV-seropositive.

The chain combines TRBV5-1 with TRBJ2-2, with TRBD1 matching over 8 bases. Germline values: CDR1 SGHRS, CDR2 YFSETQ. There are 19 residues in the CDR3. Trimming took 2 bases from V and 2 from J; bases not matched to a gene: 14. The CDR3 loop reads CASSFDRGRSPVNTGELFF. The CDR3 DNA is TGCGCCAGCAGCTTTGACAGGGGTCGTAGCCCGGTTAACACCGGGGAGCTGTTTTTT.

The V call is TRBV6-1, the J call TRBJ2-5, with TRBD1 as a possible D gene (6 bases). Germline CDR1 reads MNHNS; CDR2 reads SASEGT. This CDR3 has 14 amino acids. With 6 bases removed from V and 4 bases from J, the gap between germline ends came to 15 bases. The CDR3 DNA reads TGTGCCAGCAGCGGGACATCCGTCGGAGAGACCCAGTACTTC. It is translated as CASSGTSVGETQYF.

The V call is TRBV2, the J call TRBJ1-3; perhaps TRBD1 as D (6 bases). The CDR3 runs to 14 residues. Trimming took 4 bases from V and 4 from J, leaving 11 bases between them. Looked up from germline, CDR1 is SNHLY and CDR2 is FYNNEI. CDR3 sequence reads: CASSGQGHGNTIYF. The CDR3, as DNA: TGTGCCAGCAGTGGGCAGGGACACGGAAACACCATATATTTT.

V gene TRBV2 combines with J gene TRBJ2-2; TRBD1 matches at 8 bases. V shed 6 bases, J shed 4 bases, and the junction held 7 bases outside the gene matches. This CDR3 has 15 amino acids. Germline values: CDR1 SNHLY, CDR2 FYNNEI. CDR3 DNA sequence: TGTGCCAGCAGAGCGACAGGGGAGACCACCGGGGAGCTGTTTTTT. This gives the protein CASRATGETTGELFF.

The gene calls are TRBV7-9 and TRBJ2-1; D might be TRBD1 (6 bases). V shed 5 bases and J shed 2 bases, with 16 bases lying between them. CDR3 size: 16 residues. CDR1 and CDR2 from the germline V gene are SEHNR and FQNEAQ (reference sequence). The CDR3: CASSPPATGPYNEQFF. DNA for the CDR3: TGTGCCAGCAGCCCGCCCGCTACAGGGCCCTACAATGAGCAGTTCTTC.

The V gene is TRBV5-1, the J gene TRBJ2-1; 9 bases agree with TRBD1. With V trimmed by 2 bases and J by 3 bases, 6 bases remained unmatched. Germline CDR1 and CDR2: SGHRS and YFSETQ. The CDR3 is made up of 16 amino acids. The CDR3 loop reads CASSFTGQGFYNEQFF. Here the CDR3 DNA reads TGCGCCAGCAGCTTCACCGGACAGGGGTTCTACAATGAGCAGTTCTTC.

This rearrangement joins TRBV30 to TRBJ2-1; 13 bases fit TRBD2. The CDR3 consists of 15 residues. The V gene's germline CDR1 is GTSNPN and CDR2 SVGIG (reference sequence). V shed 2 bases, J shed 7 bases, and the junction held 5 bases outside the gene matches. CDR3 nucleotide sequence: TGTGCCTGGAGTACCGGGACTAGCGGGGTTAATGAGCAGTTCTTC. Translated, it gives CAWSTGTSGVNEQFF. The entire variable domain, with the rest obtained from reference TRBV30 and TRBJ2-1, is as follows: SQTIHQWPATLVQPVGSPLSLECTVEGTSNPNLYWYRQAAGRGLQLLFYSVGIGQISSEVPQNLSASRPQDRQFILSSKKLLLSDSGFYLCAWSTGTSGVNEQFFGPGTRLTVL.

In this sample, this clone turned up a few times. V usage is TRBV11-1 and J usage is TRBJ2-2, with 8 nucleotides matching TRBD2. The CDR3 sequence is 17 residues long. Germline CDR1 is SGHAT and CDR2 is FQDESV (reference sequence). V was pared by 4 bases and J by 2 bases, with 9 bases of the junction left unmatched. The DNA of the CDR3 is TGTGCCAGCAGCTCCGTGATCGTAGCGGGAAACACCGGGGAGCTGTTTTTT. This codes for CASSSVIVAGNTGELFF.

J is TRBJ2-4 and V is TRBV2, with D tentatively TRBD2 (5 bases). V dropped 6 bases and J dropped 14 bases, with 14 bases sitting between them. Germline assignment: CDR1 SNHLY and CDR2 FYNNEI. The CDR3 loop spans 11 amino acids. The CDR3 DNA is TGTGCCAGCAGGATCGGGGATGAAGAGTACTTC. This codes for CASRIGDEEYF.

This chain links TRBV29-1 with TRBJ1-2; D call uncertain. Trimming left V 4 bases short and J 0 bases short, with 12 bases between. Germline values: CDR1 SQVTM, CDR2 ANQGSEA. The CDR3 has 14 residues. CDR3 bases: TGCAGCGTTGGGGCCGGGCATCCTAACTATGGCTACACCTTC. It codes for CSVGAGHPNYGYTF. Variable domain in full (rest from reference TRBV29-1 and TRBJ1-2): SAVISQKPSRDICQRGTSLTIQCQVDSQVTMMFWYRQQPGQSLTLIATANQGSEATYESGFVIDKFPISRPNLTFSTLTVSNMSPEDSSIYLCSVGAGHPNYGYTFGSGTRLTVV.

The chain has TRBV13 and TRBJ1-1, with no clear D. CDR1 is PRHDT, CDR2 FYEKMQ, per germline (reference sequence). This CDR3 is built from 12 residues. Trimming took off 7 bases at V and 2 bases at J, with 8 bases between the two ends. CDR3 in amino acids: CASKEVNTEAFF. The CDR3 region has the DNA TGTGCCAGCAAAGAGGTAAACACTGAAGCTTTCTTT.

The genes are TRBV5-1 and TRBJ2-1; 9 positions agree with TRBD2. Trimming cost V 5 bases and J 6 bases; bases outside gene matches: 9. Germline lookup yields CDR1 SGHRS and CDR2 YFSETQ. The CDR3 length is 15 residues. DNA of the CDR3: TGCGCCAGCAGTCCCCGGACTAGCGAGGCCAATGAGCAGTTCTTC. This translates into CASSPRTSEANEQFF. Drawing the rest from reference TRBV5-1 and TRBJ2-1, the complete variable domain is KAGVTQTPRYLIKTRGQQVTLSCSPISGHRSVSWYQQTPGQGLQFLFEYFSETQRNKGNFPGRFSGRQFSNSRSEMNVSTLELGDSALYLCASSPRTSEANEQFFGPGTRLTVL.

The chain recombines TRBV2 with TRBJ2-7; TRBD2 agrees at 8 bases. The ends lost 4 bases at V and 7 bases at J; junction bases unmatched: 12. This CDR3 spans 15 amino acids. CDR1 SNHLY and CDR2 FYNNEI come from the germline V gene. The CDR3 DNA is TGTGCCAGCAGTGTTTTAGCGGGAATCTCGGGAGAGCAGTACTTC. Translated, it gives CASSVLAGISGEQYF.

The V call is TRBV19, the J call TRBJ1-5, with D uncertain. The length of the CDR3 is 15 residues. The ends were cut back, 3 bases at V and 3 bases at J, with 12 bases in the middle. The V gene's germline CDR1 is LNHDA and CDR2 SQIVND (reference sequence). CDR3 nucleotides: TGTGCCAGTAGTATGCTGGGGTCTTCCAATCAGCCCCAGCATTTT. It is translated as CASSMLGSSNQPQHF.

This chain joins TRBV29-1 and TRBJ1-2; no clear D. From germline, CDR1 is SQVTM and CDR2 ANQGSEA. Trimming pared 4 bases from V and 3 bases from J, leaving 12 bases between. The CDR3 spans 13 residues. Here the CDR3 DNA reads TGCAGCGTTGGGGATCCGCCGGACTATGGCTACACCTTC. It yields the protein CSVGDPPDYGYTF. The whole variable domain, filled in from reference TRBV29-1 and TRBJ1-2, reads SAVISQKPSRDICQRGTSLTIQCQVDSQVTMMFWYRQQPGQSLTLIATANQGSEATYESGFVIDKFPISRPNLTFSTLTVSNMSPEDSSIYLCSVGDPPDYGYTFGSGTRLTVV.

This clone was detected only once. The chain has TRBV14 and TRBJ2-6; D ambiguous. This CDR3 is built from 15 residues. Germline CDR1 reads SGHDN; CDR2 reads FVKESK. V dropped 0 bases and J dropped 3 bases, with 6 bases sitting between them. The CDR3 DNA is TGTGCCAGCAGCCAAGAGGTCGTTGGGGCCAACGTCCTGACTTTC. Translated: CASSQEVVGANVLTF.

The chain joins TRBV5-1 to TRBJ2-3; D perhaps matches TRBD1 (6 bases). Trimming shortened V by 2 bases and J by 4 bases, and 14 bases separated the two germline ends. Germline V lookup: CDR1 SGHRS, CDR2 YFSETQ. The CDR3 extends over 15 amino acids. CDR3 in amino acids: CASSLQGLVPDTQYF. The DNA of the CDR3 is TGCGCCAGCAGCTTACAGGGCCTAGTTCCAGATACGCAGTATTTT.

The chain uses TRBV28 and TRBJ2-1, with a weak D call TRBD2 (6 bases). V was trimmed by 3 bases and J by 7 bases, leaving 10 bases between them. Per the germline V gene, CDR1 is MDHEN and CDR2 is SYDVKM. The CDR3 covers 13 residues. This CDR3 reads CASSLEGGNEQFF. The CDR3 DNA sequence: TGTGCCAGCAGTTTGGAGGGCGGGAATGAGCAGTTCTTC. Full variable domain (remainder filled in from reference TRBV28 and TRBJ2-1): DVKVTQSSRYLVKRTGEKVFLECVQDMDHENMFWYRQDPGLGLRLIYFSYDVKMKEKGDIPEGYSVSREKKERFSLILESASTNQTSMYLCASSLEGGNEQFFGPGTRLTVL.

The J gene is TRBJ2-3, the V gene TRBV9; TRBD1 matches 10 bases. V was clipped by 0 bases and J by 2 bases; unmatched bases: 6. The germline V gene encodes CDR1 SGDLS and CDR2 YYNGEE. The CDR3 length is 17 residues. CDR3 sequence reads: CASSVAGTGVSTDTQYF. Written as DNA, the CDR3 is TGTGCCAGCAGCGTAGCCGGGACAGGGGTATCCACAGATACGCAGTATTTT.

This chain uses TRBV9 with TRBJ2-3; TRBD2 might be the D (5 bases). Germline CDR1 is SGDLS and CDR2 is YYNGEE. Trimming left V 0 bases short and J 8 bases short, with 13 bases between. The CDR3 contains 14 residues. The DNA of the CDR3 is TGTGCCAGCAGCGTAGGTAGTCGGCTAGCTACGCAGTATTTT. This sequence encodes CASSVGSRLATQYF.

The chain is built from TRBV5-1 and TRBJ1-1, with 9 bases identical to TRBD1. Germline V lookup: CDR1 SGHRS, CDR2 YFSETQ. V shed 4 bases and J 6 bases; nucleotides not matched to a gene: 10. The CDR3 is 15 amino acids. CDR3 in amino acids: CASSRGQGSRPEAFF. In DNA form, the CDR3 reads TGCGCCAGCAGCCGGGGACAGGGCTCGAGGCCTGAAGCTTTCTTT.

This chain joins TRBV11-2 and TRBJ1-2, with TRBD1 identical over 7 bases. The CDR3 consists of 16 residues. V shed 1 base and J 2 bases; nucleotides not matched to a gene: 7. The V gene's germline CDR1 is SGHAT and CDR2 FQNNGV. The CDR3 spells CASSLGGIQGNYGYTF. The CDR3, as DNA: TGTGCCAGCAGCTTAGGCGGGATACAGGGGAACTATGGCTACACCTTC.

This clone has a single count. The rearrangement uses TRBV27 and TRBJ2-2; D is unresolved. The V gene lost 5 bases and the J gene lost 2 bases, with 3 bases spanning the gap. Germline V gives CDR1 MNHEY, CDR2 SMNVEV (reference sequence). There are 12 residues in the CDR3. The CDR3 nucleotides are TGTGCCAGCAGTACTAACACCGGGGAGCTGTTTTTT. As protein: CASSTNTGELFF.

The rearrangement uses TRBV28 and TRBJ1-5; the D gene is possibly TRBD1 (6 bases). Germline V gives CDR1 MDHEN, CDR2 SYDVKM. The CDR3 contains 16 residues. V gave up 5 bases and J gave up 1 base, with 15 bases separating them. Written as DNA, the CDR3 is TGTGCCAGCAGTAAGGAAAGGGGGGTCAGCAATCAGCCCCAGCATTTT. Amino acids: CASSKERGVSNQPQHF. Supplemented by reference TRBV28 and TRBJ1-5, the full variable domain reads DVKVTQSSRYLVKRTGEKVFLECVQDMDHENMFWYRQDPGLGLRLIYFSYDVKMKEKGDIPEGYSVSREKKERFSLILESASTNQTSMYLCASSKERGVSNQPQHFGDGTRLSIL.

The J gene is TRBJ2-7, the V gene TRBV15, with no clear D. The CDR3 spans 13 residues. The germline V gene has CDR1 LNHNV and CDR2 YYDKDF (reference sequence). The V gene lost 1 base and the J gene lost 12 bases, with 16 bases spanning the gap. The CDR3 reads CATSRGRALPSYF. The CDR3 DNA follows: TGTGCCACCAGCAGAGGACGGGCCCTGCCTTCGTACTTC.

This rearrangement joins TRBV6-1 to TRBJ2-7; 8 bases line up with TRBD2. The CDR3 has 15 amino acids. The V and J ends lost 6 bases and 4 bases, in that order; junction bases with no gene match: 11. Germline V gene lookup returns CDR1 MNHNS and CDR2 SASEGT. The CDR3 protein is CASSAGASGYYEQYF. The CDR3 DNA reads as TGTGCCAGCAGCGCTGGGGCTAGCGGGTATTACGAGCAGTACTTC.

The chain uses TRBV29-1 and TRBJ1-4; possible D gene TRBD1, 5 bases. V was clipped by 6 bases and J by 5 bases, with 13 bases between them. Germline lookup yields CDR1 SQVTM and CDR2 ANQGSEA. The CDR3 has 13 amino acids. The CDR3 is CSVGGGRNEKLFF. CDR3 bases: TGCAGCGTGGGGGGAGGGAGGAATGAAAAACTGTTTTTT.

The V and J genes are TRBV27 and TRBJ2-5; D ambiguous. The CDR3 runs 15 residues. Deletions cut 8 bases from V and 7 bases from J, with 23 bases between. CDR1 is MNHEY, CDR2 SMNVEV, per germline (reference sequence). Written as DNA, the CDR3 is TGTGCCAGCGGTCGAGGAGCTGGGTCTGCTGGGACCCAGTACTTC. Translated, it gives CASGRGAGSAGTQYF.